Each of the 27 T cell receptor beta chains below was sequenced from the same sample in a study of blood T cell repertoires in COVID-19. The assay was immunoSEQ multiplex PCR, and TCRdb's table has in-frame clones only and misses some. Among about 140,000 clones listed, 70% to 90% were seen once. Input material: peripheral blood. The receptor set was obtained from a woman aged 55 to 70 with acute or convalescent COVID-19.

This chain links TRBV4-2 with TRBJ2-3; D gene ambiguous. The CDR3 contains 14 residues. Germline-derived CDR1 and CDR2 are LGHNA and YNFKEQ. Trimming took off 2 bases at V and 3 bases at J, with 9 bases between the two ends. The CDR3 sequence: CASSQFLATDTQYF. For the CDR3, the DNA is TGTGCCAGCAGCCAATTTCTTGCGACAGATACGCAGTATTTT.

The table lists this clone with a count of one. The rearrangement uses TRBV18 and TRBJ1-5; D uncertain. Germline assignment: CDR1 KGHSH and CDR2 LQKENI. V dropped 5 bases and J dropped 4 bases, with 12 bases sitting between them. The CDR3 covers 14 residues. CDR3 region: CASSTIDGNQPQHF. In DNA, the CDR3 is TGTGCCAGCTCAACCATCGACGGGAATCAGCCCCAGCATTTT.

The chain recombines TRBV2 with TRBJ1-3, with 8 bases aligning to TRBD1. The germline CDR1 and CDR2 sequences are SNHLY and FYNNEI. This CDR3 comprises 15 residues. Unmatched junction bases numbered 8, after V lost 6 bases and J lost 4 bases. The CDR3 here is CASSPNTGGGNTIYF. The CDR3 DNA follows: TGTGCCAGCAGCCCGAATACAGGGGGAGGAAACACCATATATTTT.

Only a few counts were recorded for this clone. The chain links TRBV6-5 to TRBJ2-7, with TRBD1 matching over 9 bases. Germline-derived CDR1 and CDR2 are MNHEY and SVGAGI. The CDR3 loop spans 14 amino acids. The J segment lost 7 bases and the V segment lost 6 bases, leaving 10 bases of the junction unmatched. The CDR3 DNA follows: TGTGCCAGCAGGCCCACCGGGACAGGGTGGGAGCAGTACTTC. This encodes CASRPTGTGWEQYF.

The genes are TRBV19 and TRBJ2-7; D is undetermined. The CDR3 totals 15 residues. V gave up 1 base and J gave up 0 bases, with 10 bases separating them. Germline V CDR1 and CDR2: LNHDA, SQIVND (reference sequence). CDR3 coding DNA: TGTGCCAGTAGTATAGCAGGAAGAACCTCCTACGAGCAGTACTTC. Translation: CASSIAGRTSYEQYF.

The V call is TRBV5-1, the J call TRBJ1-3; possibly TRBD1 for D (6 bases). V was trimmed by 0 bases and J by 7 bases, leaving 14 bases between them. The germline CDR1 and CDR2 sequences are SGHRS and YFSETQ. CDR3 size: 15 residues. This CDR3 is CASSLAQGLGNTIYF. Here the CDR3 DNA reads TGCGCCAGCAGCTTGGCTCAGGGGCTGGGCAACACCATATATTTT. Combining the CDR3 with reference TRBV5-1 and TRBJ1-3 gives the whole variable domain KAGVTQTPRYLIKTRGQQVTLSCSPISGHRSVSWYQQTPGQGLQFLFEYFSETQRNKGNFPGRFSGRQFSNSRSEMNVSTLELGDSALYLCASSLAQGLGNTIYFGEGSWLTVV.

The chain recombines TRBV20-1 with TRBJ2-2; no reliable D call. Per the germline V gene, CDR1 is DFQATT and CDR2 is SNEGSKA (reference sequence). Trimming took 3 bases from V and 2 from J, leaving 7 bases between them. CDR3 length: 13 amino acids. The CDR3 protein is CSASRVNTGELFF. The CDR3 DNA reads as TGCAGTGCTAGTCGGGTCAACACCGGGGAGCTGTTTTTT.

This clone was recorded only once. The V call is TRBV18, the J call TRBJ2-7; a weak D match, TRBD1 (5 bases). The V end was cut by 3 bases, the J end by 5 bases, with 17 bases between. Germline CDR1 is KGHSH and CDR2 is LQKENI. The CDR3 sequence is 15 residues long. DNA for the CDR3: TGTGCCAGCTCACCTGGCCTAAGCAGGGCTGACGAGCAGTACTTC. Translated, it gives CASSPGLSRADEQYF.

This clone was counted a single time. The chain couples TRBV6-5 to TRBJ1-2, with 12 bases lining up with TRBD1. Unmatched junction bases numbered 8, after V lost 6 bases and J lost 6 bases. The CDR3 has 15 amino acids. Germline V gene lookup returns CDR1 MNHEY and CDR2 SVGAGI. The CDR3 sequence: CASRESGQGADGYTF. The CDR3 DNA is TGTGCCAGCAGAGAGTCGGGACAGGGGGCTGATGGCTACACCTTC.

The chain combines TRBV5-6 with TRBJ1-4, with D perhaps matching TRBD1 (5 bases). The CDR3 length is 16 residues. V dropped 4 bases and J dropped 0 bases, with 13 bases sitting between them. Per germline, CDR1 SGHDT and CDR2 YYEEEE. The CDR3 spells CASSRGIAATNEKLFF. CDR3 DNA: TGTGCCAGCAGCCGGGGGATCGCGGCAACTAATGAAAAACTGTTTTTT.

Only a few counts were recorded for this clone. V usage is TRBV6-2 or TRBV6-3 and J usage is TRBJ2-2, with TRBD1 identical over 8 bases. The CDR3 runs 15 residues. Germline values: CDR1 MNHEY, CDR2 SVGEGT. The J segment lost 5 bases and the V segment lost 6 bases, leaving 8 bases of the junction unmatched. The CDR3 sequence is CASSIAGGGTGELFF. In DNA, the CDR3 is TGTGCCAGCAGCATCGCAGGGGGCGGAACCGGGGAGCTGTTTTTT.

About this clone itself: One junction end does not reproduce the germline sequence, and a read error may be involved. The genes are TRBV7-7 and TRBJ2-1, with a possible D match to TRBD1 (6 bases). CDR1 is SSHAT and CDR2 is FNYEAQ in the germline V gene (reference sequence). The CDR3 length is 14 residues. Here the CDR3 reads CASSLGQGNNEQFF. CDR3 sequence (DNA): TGTGCTAGCAGCTTAGGTCAGGGGAACAATGAGCAGTTCTTC.

The genes are TRBV5-1 and TRBJ2-4; the match to TRBD1 covers 8 bases. The CDR3 runs 13 residues. V shed 1 base and J 13 bases; nucleotides not matched to a gene: 7. Germline-derived CDR1 and CDR2 are SGHRS and YFSETQ. Written as DNA, the CDR3 is TGCGCCAGCAGCTTGAGCCCGGACAGGGCCCAGTACTTC. It yields the protein CASSLSPDRAQYF.

The chain employs TRBV30 and TRBJ1-2; TRBD1 is a possible D gene (5 bases). This CDR3 has 14 residues. Deletions cut 3 bases from V and 7 bases from J, with 18 bases between. Germline V lookup: CDR1 GTSNPN, CDR2 SVGIG (reference sequence). CDR3 sequence: CAWSPPGEGGGYTF. The CDR3 DNA reads as TGTGCCTGGAGCCCCCCGGGGGAAGGAGGTGGCTACACCTTC.

The V call is TRBV6-5, the J call TRBJ1-3; unclear D gene. The CDR3 contains 11 residues. Germline CDR1 is MNHEY and CDR2 is SVGAGI. Trimming removed 10 bases at V and 5 bases at J, with 9 bases between. CDR3 region: CATHSRNTIYF. DNA of the CDR3: TGTGCCACCCATAGTCGAAACACCATATATTTT.

The V gene is TRBV2, the J gene TRBJ1-6; TRBD1 might be the D (6 bases). From germline, CDR1 is SNHLY and CDR2 FYNNEI. V was clipped by 1 base and J by 0 bases, with 16 bases between them. The CDR3 is 19 amino acids. The CDR3 is CASSEGPGVRSSYNSPLHF. CDR3 DNA: TGTGCCAGCAGTGAAGGTCCAGGGGTCCGGAGCTCCTATAATTCACCCCTCCACTTT. The entire variable domain, with the rest obtained from reference TRBV2 and TRBJ1-6, is as follows: EPEVTQTPSHQVTQMGQEVILRCVPISNHLYFYWYRQILGQKVEFLVSFYNNEISEKSEIFDDQFSVERPDGSNFTLKIRSTKLEDSAMYFCASSEGPGVRSSYNSPLHFGNGTRLTVT.

The chain couples TRBV19 to TRBJ2-7; a possible D gene is TRBD1 (5 bases). This CDR3 region has 15 residues. The germline gives CDR1 LNHDA, CDR2 SQIVND (reference sequence). With 4 bases removed from V and 0 bases from J, the gap between germline ends came to 13 bases. The CDR3 DNA follows: TGTGCCAGTAGTACCCCCCCCAGGGCCTCCTACGAGCAGTACTTC. Residues: CASSTPPRASYEQYF.

The chain joins TRBV30 to TRBJ1-1; a weak D match, TRBD1 (5 bases). Trimming removed 4 bases at V and 4 bases at J, with 16 bases between. The CDR3 runs 14 residues. Germline CDR1 reads GTSNPN; CDR2 reads SVGIG (reference sequence). Written as DNA, the CDR3 is TGTGCCTGGACGGGGCGGGGGTTCGGCACTGAAGCTTTCTTT. Its translation is CAWTGRGFGTEAFF.

V usage is TRBV9 and J usage is TRBJ2-7; 8 bases are shared with TRBD2. Trimming at V came to 0 bases and at J to 3 bases, leaving 5 bases not matched to a gene. Germline V gene lookup returns CDR1 SGDLS and CDR2 YYNGEE. The CDR3 spans 15 residues. The CDR3 protein is CASSVGPGGDYEQYF. The CDR3 DNA reads TGTGCCAGCAGCGTAGGGCCGGGAGGGGACTACGAGCAGTACTTC.

The chain is built from TRBV29-1 and TRBJ2-2; weak D call: TRBD2 (6 bases). Trimming shortened V by 6 bases and J by 1 base, and 6 bases separated the two germline ends. Germline V CDR1 and CDR2: SQVTM, ANQGSEA. The length of the CDR3 is 12 residues. CDR3 nucleotide sequence: TGCAGCGTGGGGGGGAACACCGGGGAGCTGTTTTTT. Amino acid sequence: CSVGGNTGELFF.

The V call is TRBV15, the J call TRBJ2-1, with D maybe TRBD2 (6 bases). The CDR3 runs to 17 residues. Germline lookup yields CDR1 LNHNV and CDR2 YYDKDF (reference sequence). Trimming cost V 5 bases and J 6 bases, with 23 bases left between them. CDR3 nucleotides: TGTGCCACCAGCCCTCTTGTCACGTTACACGGGGGCAATGAGCAGTTCTTC. It is translated as CATSPLVTLHGGNEQFF.

The J gene is TRBJ1-1, the V gene TRBV4-1; D ambiguous. V was pared by 4 bases and J by 0 bases, with 12 bases between. Germline CDR1 and CDR2: MGHRA and YSYEKL. CDR3 length: 15 residues. The CDR3 DNA reads TGCGCCAGCAGCCGTAACGGAGTCATGAACACTGAAGCTTTCTTT. Translation gives CASSRNGVMNTEAFF.

The rearrangement links TRBV7-9 to TRBJ2-3; maybe TRBD1 (5 bases). Trimming took 5 bases from V and 2 from J, leaving 17 bases between them. Germline CDR1 and CDR2: SEHNR and FQNEAQ (reference sequence). The CDR3 runs 16 residues. The CDR3 spells CASSPLTVSSTDTQYF. The DNA of the CDR3 is TGTGCCAGCAGCCCTTTGACAGTTTCCTCCACAGATACGCAGTATTTT.

The rearrangement uses TRBV7-9 and TRBJ1-4, with D hard to call. Trimming took 8 bases from V and 8 from J, leaving 12 bases between them. The CDR3 is 12 amino acids. In germline, CDR1 is SEHNR, CDR2 FQNEAQ (reference sequence). This chain's CDR3 is CASYRPGEKLFF. CDR3 DNA: TGTGCCAGCTACCGACCGGGGGAAAAACTGTTTTTT.

The rearrangement uses TRBV19 and TRBJ2-7; 9 positions agree with TRBD1. The CDR3 sequence is 16 residues long. Germline V CDR1 and CDR2: LNHDA, SQIVND (reference sequence). Trimming removed 4 bases from V and 6 bases from J; junction bases left unmatched: 13. CDR3 amino acids: CASSTPRGTGLPEQYF. CDR3 in DNA: TGTGCCAGTAGTACCCCTCGCGGGACAGGGCTCCCCGAGCAGTACTTC.

This chain joins TRBV7-8 and TRBJ1-1; D remains unclear. The ends were cut back, 0 bases at V and 0 bases at J, with 8 bases in the middle. Germline assignment: CDR1 SGHVS and CDR2 FQNEAQ. This CDR3 has 15 residues. Here the CDR3 DNA reads TGTGCCAGCAGCTTAGCCCTACAGCTGAACACTGAAGCTTTCTTT. As protein: CASSLALQLNTEAFF.

The genes are TRBV5-4 and TRBJ2-7; D gene unclear. The CDR3 consists of 11 residues. The germline CDR1 and CDR2 sequences are SGHNT and YYREEE (reference sequence). V was pared by 3 bases and J by 3 bases, with 4 bases between. In nucleotides, the CDR3 is TGTGCCAGCAGCTCGGGCTACGAGCAGTACTTC. This codes for CASSSGYEQYF.